One and the same sample provided the 12 T cell receptor beta chains below, sequenced in a study of T cells in Graves' hyperthyroidism and ophthalmopathy. RNA transcripts yielded amplified TCR beta CDR3 regions. The study used the HTBI primer set for a first-round RT-PCR of the TCR CDR3. Each CDR3 protein is one row after TCRdb ran MiXCR on the multiplex PCR reads. The data contain roughly 380,000 distinct CDR3 sequences, around 13% of them seen just once; the ten biggest clones take up approximately 10%. Sequencing was performed on blood. Receptors originate from a woman aged 55-69 years with Graves' hyperthyroidism.

The chain has TRBV6-4 and TRBJ1-1; weak D call: TRBD1 (5 bases). The CDR3 is 14 residues long. V gave up 6 bases and J gave up 4 bases, with 15 bases separating them. Germline values: CDR1 MRHNA, CDR2 SNTAGT. The chain's CDR3 is CASRLGVSSTEAFF. CDR3 DNA: TGTGCCAGCAGGCTGGGGGTCTCGAGCACTGAAGCTTTCTTT.

The gene calls are TRBV20-1 and TRBJ2-3, with 13 bases aligning to TRBD2. Germline trimming cut 6 bases from V and 0 bases from J; bases unmatched to any gene: 6. CDR1 is DFQATT and CDR2 is SNEGSKA in the germline V gene (reference sequence). The CDR3 sequence is 16 residues long. The CDR3: CSALLAGGSSTDTQYF. In DNA form, the CDR3 reads TGCAGTGCCTTACTAGCGGGAGGGAGTAGCACAGATACGCAGTATTTT.

This clonotype was recorded at least ten times. The V call is TRBV11-3, the J call TRBJ2-3; D perhaps matches TRBD2 (6 bases). Germline values: CDR1 SGHNT, CDR2 YENEEA. The V end was cut by 5 bases, the J end by 6 bases, with 9 bases between. The CDR3 length is 12 residues. DNA for the CDR3: TGTGCCAGCAGCCCTAGCGTGGATACGCAGTATTTT. It is translated as CASSPSVDTQYF.

This clonotype was recorded at least ten times. This chain joins TRBV9 and TRBJ1-2; TRBD1 matches 10 bases. The ends lost 3 bases at V and 7 bases at J; junction bases unmatched: 6. The V gene's germline CDR1 is SGDLS and CDR2 YYNGEE. The CDR3 runs to 14 residues. CDR3 nucleotides: TGTGCCAGCAGCGGGGACAGGGGTCGTCCTGGCTACACCTTC. Translating it yields CASSGDRGRPGYTF.

The chain joins TRBV24-1 to TRBJ2-1; TRBD1 matches 11 bases. The germline CDR1 and CDR2 sequences are KGHDR and SFDVKD. The CDR3 is 16 amino acids. V shed 5 bases and J 8 bases; nucleotides not matched to a gene: 10. The CDR3 DNA sequence: TGTGCCACCAGTGGGTATGGGACAGGGGGTCAGGATGAGCAGTTCTTC. Residues: CATSGYGTGGQDEQFF.

The table lists this clonotype with a few counts. This rearrangement joins TRBV2 to TRBJ1-2; a possible D gene is TRBD1 (6 bases). CDR3 length: 14 amino acids. Germline V gives CDR1 SNHLY, CDR2 FYNNEI. V lost 5 bases and J lost 8, with 18 bases in between. CDR3 in DNA: TGTGCCAGCAGTTCCGGGACAAGTTTAGGCGGCTACACCTTC. This sequence encodes CASSSGTSLGGYTF. The whole variable domain, remainder taken from reference TRBV2 and TRBJ1-2, is EPEVTQTPSHQVTQMGQEVILRCVPISNHLYFYWYRQILGQKVEFLVSFYNNEISEKSEIFDDQFSVERPDGSNFTLKIRSTKLEDSAMYFCASSSGTSLGGYTFGSGTRLTVV.

This clonotype came up many times. The chain joins TRBV28 to TRBJ1-2; D is unclear. The V end was cut by 5 bases, the J end by 4 bases, with 14 bases between. The CDR3 contains 14 residues. Germline V lookup: CDR1 MDHEN, CDR2 SYDVKM. The CDR3 loop is CASSIGQIIYGYTF. The CDR3 nucleotides read TGTGCCAGCAGTATAGGGCAGATCATCTATGGCTACACCTTC.

This clonotype was picked up a small number of times. This chain links TRBV10-3 with TRBJ2-2, with 7 nucleotides matching TRBD1. V lost 7 bases, J lost 5 bases, and 4 bases stayed unmatched. The CDR3 runs 13 residues. Germline V lookup: CDR1 ENHRY, CDR2 SYGVKD. The CDR3 region is CAINGQDTGELFF. In nucleotides, the CDR3 is TGTGCCATCAACGGACAGGATACCGGGGAGCTGTTTTTT.

There are a few counts of this clonotype. The chain carries TRBV28 and TRBJ1-2; tentatively, D is TRBD1 (5 bases). The CDR3 runs to 15 residues. V was cut by 4 bases and J by 8 bases, with 20 bases left in between. Germline CDR1 MDHEN, CDR2 SYDVKM. For the CDR3, the DNA is TGTGCCAGCAGTTCCGCCGCCGAGAGGGGCGGAGGCTACACCTTC. Its protein product is CASSSAAERGGGYTF.

The chain employs TRBV9 and TRBJ2-3; no firm D call. V shed 5 bases and J shed 4 bases, with 14 bases lying between them. The CDR3 is made up of 14 amino acids. Germline-derived CDR1 and CDR2 are SGDLS and YYNGEE. The CDR3 loop reads CASSRSQRADTQYF. The DNA for the CDR3 is TGTGCCAGCAGTCGTAGTCAGCGCGCAGATACGCAGTATTTT.

This clonotype was seen many times. This rearrangement joins TRBV7-9 to TRBJ2-7, with D unclear. Trimming pared 2 bases from V and 0 bases from J, leaving 11 bases between. Germline V gene sequence: CDR1 SEHNR, CDR2 FQNEAQ (reference sequence). This CDR3 comprises 15 residues. CDR3 region: CASSLLGASSYEQYF. In DNA, the CDR3 is TGTGCCAGCAGCTTATTGGGCGCCAGCTCCTACGAGCAGTACTTC.

The gene calls are TRBV29-1 and TRBJ2-5, with D possibly TRBD2 on 7 matching bases. The CDR3 sequence is 13 residues long. Trimming stripped 3 bases from V and 3 bases from J, with 11 bases between. Germline values: CDR1 SQVTM, CDR2 ANQGSEA. In DNA, the CDR3 is TGCAGCGTTGAGGGGGGGCGGAAAGAGACCCAGTACTTC. Translation: CSVEGGRKETQYF.